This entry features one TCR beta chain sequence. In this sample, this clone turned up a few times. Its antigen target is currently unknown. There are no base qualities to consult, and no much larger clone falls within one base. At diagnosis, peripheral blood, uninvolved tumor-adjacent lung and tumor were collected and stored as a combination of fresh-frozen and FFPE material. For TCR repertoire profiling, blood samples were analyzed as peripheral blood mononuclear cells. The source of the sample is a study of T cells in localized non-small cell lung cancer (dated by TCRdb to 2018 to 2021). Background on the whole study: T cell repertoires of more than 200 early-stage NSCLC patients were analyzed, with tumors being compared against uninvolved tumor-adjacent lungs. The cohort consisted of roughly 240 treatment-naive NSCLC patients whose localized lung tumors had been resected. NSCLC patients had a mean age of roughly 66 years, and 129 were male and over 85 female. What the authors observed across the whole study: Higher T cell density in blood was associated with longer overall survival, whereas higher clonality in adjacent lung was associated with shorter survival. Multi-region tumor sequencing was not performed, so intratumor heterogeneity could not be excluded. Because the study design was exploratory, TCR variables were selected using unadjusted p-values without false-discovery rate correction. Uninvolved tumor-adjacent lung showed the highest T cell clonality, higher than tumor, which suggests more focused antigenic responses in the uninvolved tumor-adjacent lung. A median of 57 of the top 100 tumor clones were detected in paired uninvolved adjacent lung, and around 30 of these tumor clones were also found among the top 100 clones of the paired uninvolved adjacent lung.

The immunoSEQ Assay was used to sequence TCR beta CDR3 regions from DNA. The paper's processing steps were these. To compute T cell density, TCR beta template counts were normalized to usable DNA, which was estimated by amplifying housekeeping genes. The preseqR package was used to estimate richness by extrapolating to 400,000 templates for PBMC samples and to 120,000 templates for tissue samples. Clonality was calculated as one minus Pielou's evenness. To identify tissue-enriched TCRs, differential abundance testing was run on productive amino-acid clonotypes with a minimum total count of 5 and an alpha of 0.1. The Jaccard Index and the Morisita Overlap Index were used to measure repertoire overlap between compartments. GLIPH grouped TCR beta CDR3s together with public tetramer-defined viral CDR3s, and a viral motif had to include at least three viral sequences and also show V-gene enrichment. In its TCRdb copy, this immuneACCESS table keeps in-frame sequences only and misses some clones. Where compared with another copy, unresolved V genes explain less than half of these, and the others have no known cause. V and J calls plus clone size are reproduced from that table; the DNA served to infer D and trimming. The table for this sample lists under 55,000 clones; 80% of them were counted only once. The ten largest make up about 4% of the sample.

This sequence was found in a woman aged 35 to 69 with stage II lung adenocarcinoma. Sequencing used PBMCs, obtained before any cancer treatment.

The sequence in DNA is TGTGCCTGGAGTAGTGGGGTTAACTATGGCTACACCTTC. This gives the protein CAWSSGVNYGYTF. The chain was built from TRBV30 and TRBJ1-2, with no confident D gene call. The germline V gene encodes CDR1 GTSNPN and CDR2 SVGIG (reference sequence). From the cysteine through the phenylalanine, the CDR3 covers 13 amino acids. Only CDR3 DNA remains: 39 bases, in frame from the first base. V loses 2 bases of germline sequence and J loses 1 base, and the interval between the two ends is 8 bases.